This record concerns one T cell receptor beta chain sequence. The CDR3 is 14 amino acids. The V gene lost 4 bases and the J gene lost 10 bases, with 14 bases spanning the gap. From germline, CDR1 is WSHSY and CDR2 SAAADI. In the source study's methods: Reference gene primers were amplified, and this amplification served to estimate nucleated cell counts. Clones were read by immunoSEQ multiplex PCR, and TCRdb kept only the in-frame ones, dropping some. D and trimming were read from the DNA, whereas the V and J calls and clone size are those reported in that table. The sample has approximately 62,000 clones, about 81% seen once. The sample originates from a study of blood T cell repertoires in COVID-19. Study-level information: The study drew acute and convalescent COVID-19 samples from the United States, Italy and Spain. PBMCs, B-cell-depleted T cells, or T cells provided the cDNA or gDNA that made up the material.

This receptor was identified in an elderly man with acute or convalescent COVID-19. The V and J genes are TRBV10-2 and TRBJ1-6; D remains unclear. Sequenced sample: peripheral blood. Written as DNA, the CDR3 is TGCGCCAGCAGTGTTGAGGATGCTCCATCACCCCTCCACTTT. The encoded protein is CASSVEDAPSPLHF.